This T cell receptor (beta chain) was sequenced during a study of T cell responses to AZD1222 COVID-19 vaccine. Study-level points and caveats: Baseline testing showed seropositivity in only five or six AZD1222 recipients. Most donors were white British, females outnumbered males, and clonal diversity was possibly underestimated.

The CDR3 extends over 13 amino acids. Trimming removed 4 bases at V and 4 bases at J, with 7 bases between. The germline CDR1 and CDR2 sequences are MNHNY and SVGAGI (reference sequence). Method: immunoSEQ multiplex PCR; TCRdb's copy keeps in-frame clones and lacks some. The sample consists of around 140,000 clones, 85% to 95% of them appearing once. In regard to this clone: Its antigen is unknown.

Sequenced here: peripheral blood, sampled on day 0 of AZD1222 vaccination. The sequence was obtained from an adult in good health. J is TRBJ1-4 and V is TRBV6-6, with a weak D call TRBD1 (5 bases). CDR3 in DNA: TGTGCCAGCAGTTCAAGGGGTAATGAAAAACTGTTTTTT. Its translation is CASSSRGNEKLFF.